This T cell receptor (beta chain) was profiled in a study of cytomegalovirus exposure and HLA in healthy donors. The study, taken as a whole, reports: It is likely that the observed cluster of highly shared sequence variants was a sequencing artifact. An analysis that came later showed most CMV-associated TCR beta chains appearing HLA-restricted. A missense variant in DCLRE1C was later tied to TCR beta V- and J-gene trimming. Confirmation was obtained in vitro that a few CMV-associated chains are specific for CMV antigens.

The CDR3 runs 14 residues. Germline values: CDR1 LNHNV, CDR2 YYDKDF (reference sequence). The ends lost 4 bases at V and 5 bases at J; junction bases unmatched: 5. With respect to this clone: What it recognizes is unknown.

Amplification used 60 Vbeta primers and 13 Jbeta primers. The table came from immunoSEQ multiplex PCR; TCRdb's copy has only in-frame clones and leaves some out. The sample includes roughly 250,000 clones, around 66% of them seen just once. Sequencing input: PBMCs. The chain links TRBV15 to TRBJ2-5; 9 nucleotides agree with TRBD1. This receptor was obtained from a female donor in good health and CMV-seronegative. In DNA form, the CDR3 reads TGTGCCACCAGCACCCGGGACAGGGTTGAGACCCAGTACTTC. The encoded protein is CATSTRDRVETQYF.